This TCR beta chain was obtained from a study of molecular identifiers for immune sequencing clone quantification. Study as a whole: Five portions were made in replicates from RNA of about 21,000 or 97,000 naive CD8 cells, and four underwent sequencing.

Each library that profiled naive CD8 cells came from approximately 20,000 to 1,000,000 sorted cells with 10%, 30% or 50% RNA. Both previously described methods and listed TCR primers were employed to make bulk TCR libraries. A single record per CDR3 protein comes from TCRdb applying MiXCR to the PCR reads. The sample includes about 630,000 distinct CDR3 sequences, roughly 27% of them seen just once. The CDR3 totals 15 residues. The germline gives CDR1 SGHTA, CDR2 FQGNSA. Between the trimmed V and J ends, which lost 5 bases and 1 base, there was a span of 14 bases. This clonotype was observed at least ten times.

The chain combines TRBV7-2 with TRBJ2-5, with a possible D match to TRBD1 (6 bases). The source of this sequence is a human donor in good health. Some libraries in this study had Jurkat cell RNA spiked in. The sequenced sample was naive CD8+ T cells from blood, with Jurkat cell RNA spiked in. Subset in this sample: FACS-sorted CD8+CD4-CCR7+CD45RA+ naive T cells. The CDR3 spells CASSSPSRGQETQYF. In DNA, the CDR3 is TGTGCCAGCAGCAGCCCGAGCAGGGGCCAAGAGACCCAGTACTTC.